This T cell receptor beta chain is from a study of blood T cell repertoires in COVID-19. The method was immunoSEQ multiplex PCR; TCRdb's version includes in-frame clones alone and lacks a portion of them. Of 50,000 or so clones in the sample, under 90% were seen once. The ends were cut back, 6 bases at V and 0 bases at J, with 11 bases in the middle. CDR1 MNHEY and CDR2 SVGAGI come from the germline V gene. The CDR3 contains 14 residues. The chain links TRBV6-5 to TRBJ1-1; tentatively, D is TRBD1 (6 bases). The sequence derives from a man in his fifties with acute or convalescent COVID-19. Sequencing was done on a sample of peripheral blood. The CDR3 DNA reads TGTGCCAGCAGCTGGGGGGGCCTGAACACTGAAGCTTTCTTT. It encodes CASSWGGLNTEAFF.